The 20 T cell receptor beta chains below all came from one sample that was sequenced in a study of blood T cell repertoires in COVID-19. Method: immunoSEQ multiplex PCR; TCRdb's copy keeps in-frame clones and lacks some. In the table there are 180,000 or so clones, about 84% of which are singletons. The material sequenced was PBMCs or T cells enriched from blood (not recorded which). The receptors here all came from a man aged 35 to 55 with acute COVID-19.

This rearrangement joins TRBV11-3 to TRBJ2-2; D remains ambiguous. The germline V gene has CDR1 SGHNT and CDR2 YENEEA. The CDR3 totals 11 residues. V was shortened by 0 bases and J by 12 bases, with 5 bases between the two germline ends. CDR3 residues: CASSLEGKLFF. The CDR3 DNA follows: TGTGCCAGCAGCTTAGAGGGCAAGCTGTTTTTT. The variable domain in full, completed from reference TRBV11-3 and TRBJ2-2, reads EAGVVQSPRYKIIEKKQPVAFWCNPISGHNTLYWYLQNLGQGPELLIRYENEEAVDDSQLPKDRFSAERLKGVDSTLKIQPAELGDSAVYLCASSLEGKLFFGEGSRLTVL.

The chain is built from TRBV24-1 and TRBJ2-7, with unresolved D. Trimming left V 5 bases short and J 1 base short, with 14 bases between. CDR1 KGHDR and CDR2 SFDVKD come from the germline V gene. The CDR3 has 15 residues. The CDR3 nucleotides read TGTGCCACCAGTGGTGGCGGCAGTTTTTCCTACGAGCAGTACTTC. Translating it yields CATSGGGSFSYEQYF.

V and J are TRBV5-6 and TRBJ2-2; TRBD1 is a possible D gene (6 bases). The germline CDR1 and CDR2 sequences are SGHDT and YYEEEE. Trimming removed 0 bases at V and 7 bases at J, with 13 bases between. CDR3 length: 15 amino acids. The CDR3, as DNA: TGTGCCAGCAGCTTGGTGTGGGGGCGAGGCGGGGAGCTGTTTTTT. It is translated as CASSLVWGRGGELFF.

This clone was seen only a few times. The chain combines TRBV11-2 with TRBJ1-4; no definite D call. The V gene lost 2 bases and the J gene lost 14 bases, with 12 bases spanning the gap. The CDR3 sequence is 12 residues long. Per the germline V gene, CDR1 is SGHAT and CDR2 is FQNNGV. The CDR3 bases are TGTGCCAGCAGCTTACCGCTCGGAGGTCTGTTTTTT. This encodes CASSLPLGGLFF.

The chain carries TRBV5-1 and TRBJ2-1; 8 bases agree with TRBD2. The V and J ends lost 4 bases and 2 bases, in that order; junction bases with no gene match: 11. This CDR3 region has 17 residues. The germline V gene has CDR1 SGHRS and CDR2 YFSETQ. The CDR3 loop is CASSRGGAGDAYNEQFF. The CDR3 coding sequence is TGCGCCAGCAGCCGCGGCGGAGCGGGAGATGCCTACAATGAGCAGTTCTTC.

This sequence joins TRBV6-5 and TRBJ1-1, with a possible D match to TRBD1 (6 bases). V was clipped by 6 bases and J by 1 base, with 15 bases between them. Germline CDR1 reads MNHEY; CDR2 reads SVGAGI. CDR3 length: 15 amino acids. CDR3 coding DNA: TGTGCCAGCAGGCAGGACGGGACAACGAACACTGAAGCTTTCTTT. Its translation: CASRQDGTTNTEAFF.

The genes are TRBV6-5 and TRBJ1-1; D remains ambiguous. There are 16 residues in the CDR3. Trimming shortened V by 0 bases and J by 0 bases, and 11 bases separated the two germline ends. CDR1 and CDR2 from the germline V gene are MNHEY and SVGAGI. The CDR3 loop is CASSYSIGLLNTEAFF. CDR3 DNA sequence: TGTGCCAGCAGTTACTCGATAGGACTCCTGAACACTGAAGCTTTCTTT.

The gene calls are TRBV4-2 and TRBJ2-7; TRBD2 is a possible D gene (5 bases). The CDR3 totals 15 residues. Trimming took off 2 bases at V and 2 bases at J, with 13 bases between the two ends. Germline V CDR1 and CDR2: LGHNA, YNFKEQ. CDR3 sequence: CASSQTRGEPYEQYF. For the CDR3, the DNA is TGTGCCAGCAGCCAAACTCGGGGAGAACCCTACGAGCAGTACTTC.

The DNA for the CDR3 is TGTGCCAGAATAGCGGGGAACACCGGGGAGCTGTTTTTT. This sequence encodes CARIAGNTGELFF. The chain has TRBV28 and TRBJ2-2; 7 bases fit TRBD2. After removal of 9 bases from V and 1 base from J, the junction contained 2 bases not matched to a gene. Germline V gene sequence: CDR1 MDHEN, CDR2 SYDVKM. This CDR3 has 13 residues.

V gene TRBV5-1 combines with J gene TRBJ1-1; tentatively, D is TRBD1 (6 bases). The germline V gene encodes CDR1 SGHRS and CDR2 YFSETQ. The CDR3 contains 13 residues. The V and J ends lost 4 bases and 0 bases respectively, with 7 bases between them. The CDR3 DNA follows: TGCGCCAGCAGCCGGACAGTGAACACTGAAGCTTTCTTT. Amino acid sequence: CASSRTVNTEAFF.

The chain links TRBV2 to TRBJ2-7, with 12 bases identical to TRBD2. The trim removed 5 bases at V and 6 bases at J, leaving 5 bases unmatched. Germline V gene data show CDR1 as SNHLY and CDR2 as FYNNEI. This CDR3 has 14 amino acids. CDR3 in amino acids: CASSQSLAGGEQYF. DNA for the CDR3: TGTGCCAGCAGTCAGTCACTAGCGGGAGGCGAGCAGTACTTC. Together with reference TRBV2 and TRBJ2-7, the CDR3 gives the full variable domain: EPEVTQTPSHQVTQMGQEVILRCVPISNHLYFYWYRQILGQKVEFLVSFYNNEISEKSEIFDDQFSVERPDGSNFTLKIRSTKLEDSAMYFCASSQSLAGGEQYFGPGTRLTVT.

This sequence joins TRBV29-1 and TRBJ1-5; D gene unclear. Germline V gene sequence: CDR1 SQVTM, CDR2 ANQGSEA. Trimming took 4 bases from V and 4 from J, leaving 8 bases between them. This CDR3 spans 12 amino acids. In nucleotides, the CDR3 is TGCAGCGTTGGTGGGCCGAATCAGCCCCAGCATTTT. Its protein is CSVGGPNQPQHF.

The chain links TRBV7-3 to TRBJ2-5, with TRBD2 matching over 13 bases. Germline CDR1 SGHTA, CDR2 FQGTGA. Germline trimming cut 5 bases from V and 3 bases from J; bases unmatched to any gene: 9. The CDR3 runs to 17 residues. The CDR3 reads CASSGGEGLAGKETQYF. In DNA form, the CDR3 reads TGTGCCAGCAGCGGGGGCGAGGGACTAGCGGGAAAAGAGACCCAGTACTTC.

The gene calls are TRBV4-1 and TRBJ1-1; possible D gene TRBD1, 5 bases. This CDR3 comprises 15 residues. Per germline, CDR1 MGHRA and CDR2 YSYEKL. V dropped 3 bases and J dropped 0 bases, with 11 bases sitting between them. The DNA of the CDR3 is TGCGCCAGCAGCCACCTGACAGCGCTGAACACTGAAGCTTTCTTT. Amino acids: CASSHLTALNTEAFF.

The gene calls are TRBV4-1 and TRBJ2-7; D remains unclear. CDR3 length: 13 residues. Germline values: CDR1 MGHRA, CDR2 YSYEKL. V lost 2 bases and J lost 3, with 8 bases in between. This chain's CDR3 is CASSQIRGYEQYF. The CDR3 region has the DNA TGCGCCAGCAGCCAAATTAGAGGCTACGAGCAGTACTTC.

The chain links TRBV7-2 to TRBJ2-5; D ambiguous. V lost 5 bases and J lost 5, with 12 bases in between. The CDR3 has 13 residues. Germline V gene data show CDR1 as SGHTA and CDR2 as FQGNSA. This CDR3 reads CASSASPSETQYF. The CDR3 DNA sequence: TGTGCCAGCAGCGCCTCCCCTAGTGAGACCCAGTACTTC.

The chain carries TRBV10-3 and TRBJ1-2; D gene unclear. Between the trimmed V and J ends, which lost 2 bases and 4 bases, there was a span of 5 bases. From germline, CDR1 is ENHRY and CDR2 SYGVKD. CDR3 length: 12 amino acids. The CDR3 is CAISEGLYGYTF. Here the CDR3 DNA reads TGTGCCATCAGTGAGGGGCTCTATGGCTACACCTTC.

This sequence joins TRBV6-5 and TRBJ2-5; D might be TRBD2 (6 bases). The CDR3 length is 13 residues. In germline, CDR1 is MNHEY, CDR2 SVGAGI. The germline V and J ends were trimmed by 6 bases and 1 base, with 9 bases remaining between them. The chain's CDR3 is CASRGRGQETQYF. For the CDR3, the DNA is TGTGCCAGCAGGGGGCGGGGCCAAGAGACCCAGTACTTC.

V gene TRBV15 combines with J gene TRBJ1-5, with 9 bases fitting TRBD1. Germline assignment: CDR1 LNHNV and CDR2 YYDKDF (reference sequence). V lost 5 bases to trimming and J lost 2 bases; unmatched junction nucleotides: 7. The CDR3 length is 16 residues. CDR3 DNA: TGTGCCACCAGCTTTTCGGACAGGGGAGGCAATCAGCCCCAGCATTTT. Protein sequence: CATSFSDRGGNQPQHF.

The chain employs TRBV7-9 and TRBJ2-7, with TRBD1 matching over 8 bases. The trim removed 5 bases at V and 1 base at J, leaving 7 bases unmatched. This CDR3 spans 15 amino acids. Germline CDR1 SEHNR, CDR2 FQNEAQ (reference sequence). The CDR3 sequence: CASSQQGDDSYEQYF. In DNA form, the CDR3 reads TGTGCCAGCAGCCAACAGGGGGATGATTCCTACGAGCAGTACTTC. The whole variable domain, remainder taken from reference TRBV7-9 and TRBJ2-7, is DTGVSQNPRHKITKRGQNVTFRCDPISEHNRLYWYRQTLGQGPEFLTYFQNEAQLEKSRLLSDRFSAERPKGSFSTLEIQRTEQGDSAMYLCASSQQGDDSYEQYFGPGTRLTVT.